This note documents a single TCR beta chain sequence. What it binds is unknown. This record comes from a study of tumor-infiltrating lymphocytes in localized non-small cell lung cancer. About the research overall: Some samples were collected after neoadjuvant chemotherapy; smokers, never-smokers and several histologies were included. Findings and limits, study-wide: Not all patients were TCR sequenced, owing to tissue quantity. T-cell fraction did not differ between immunotypes IM1 and IM2. Tumor T-cell fraction was not associated with recurrence-free survival.

Clones were read by immunoSEQ multiplex PCR, and TCRdb kept only the in-frame ones, dropping some. The data hold about 12,000 clones, with about nine tenths observed a single time. Germline V gene lookup returns CDR1 MDHEN and CDR2 SYDVKM. The CDR3 has 13 residues. Trimming removed 10 bases from V and 12 bases from J, with 25 bases in between. This chain joins TRBV28 and TRBJ2-7; tentative D call: TRBD1 (6 bases). The TCR was taken from a human donor with non-small cell lung cancer. Sequencing was performed on lung tumor tissue. The CDR3, as DNA: TGTGCCACCCGAGGGGGTGAGGGACGGAGTAGGTACTTC. This codes for CATRGGEGRSRYF.